A single sample gave rise to the 31 T cell receptor beta chains below, sequenced in a study of regulatory T cells in long-lasting Graves disease (dated by TCRdb to the early 2020s). The sample's time point label, decoded: newly diagnosed GD, antithyroid drugs for less than 3 months. For both TCR sequencing and RNA sequencing, RNA was extracted from PBMCs using TRIzol. Receptor amplification or capture employed multiplex PCR. The listed sequencing device is Illumina HiSeq 4000. TCR beta libraries were built with iRepertoire HTBI primers and Arm-PCR amplification of CDR3 regions. TCRdb reran the public reads through fastp at Q25 and MiXCR, keeping productive beta chains. Every CDR3 protein is listed once, alongside the most common genes and DNA of its rows. In this sample the table shows under 700,000 distinct CDR3 sequences, 15% to 20% of which occur a single time. The ten largest clonotypes hold around 25% of the sample.

This sample also belongs to another study, concerning T cells in Graves' hyperthyroidism and ophthalmopathy.

Source: peripheral blood mononuclear cells (PBMCs), taken at new diagnosis, from a patient treated with antithyroid drugs. The receptors were gathered from a woman aged 35 to 60 with Graves disease. Donor details come from another sample of the same person, matched by shared clones.

Details on this clonotype: The junction departs from germline at one end; a sequencing error may be responsible. The chain couples TRBV18 to TRBJ2-1; D assignment may be TRBD1 or TRBD2 (5 bases each). This CDR3 has 12 residues. Germline V gene lookup returns CDR1 KGHSH and CDR2 LQKENI. The CDR3 nucleotides are TGTACCAGCTCACTAGACAGAAATGAGCAGTTCTTC. It encodes CTSSLDRNEQFF.

This clonotype appeared a few times. The chain is built from TRBV14 and TRBJ2-5, with D possibly matching TRBD1 (6 bases). This CDR3 is 11 amino acids long. V lost 1 base and J 9 bases, leaving 6 bases between the germline ends. The V gene's germline CDR1 is SGHDN and CDR2 FVKESK. CDR3 sequence (DNA): TGTGCCAGCAGCCAAGGGGGGCCCCAGTACTTC. Its translation: CASSQGGPQYF. The full variable domain, its missing parts supplied by reference TRBV14 and TRBJ2-5, is EAGVTQFPSHSVIEKGQTVTLRCDPISGHDNLYWYRRVMGKEIKFLLHFVKESKQDESGMPNNRFLAERTGGTYSTLKVQPAELEDSGVYFCASSQGGPQYFGPGTRLLVL.

This clonotype appeared many times. An end of the junction does not agree with germline; a read error may underlie this. The chain combines TRBV10-1 with TRBJ1-5; perhaps TRBD1 as D (5 bases). The CDR3 sequence is 13 residues long. The germline V gene has CDR1 WNHNN and CDR2 SYGVQD (reference sequence). The CDR3 sequence: CASSLGGRQPQHF. CDR3 sequence (DNA): TGTGCCAGCAGCCTCGGGGGGAGACAGCCCCAGCATTTT.

This clonotype was recorded a few times. The chain links TRBV6-1 to TRBJ1-2, with no clear D. This CDR3 has 14 residues. Germline CDR1 and CDR2: MNHNS and SASEGT. Trimming shortened V by 7 bases and J by 0 bases, and 12 bases separated the two germline ends. The CDR3 is CASTREAANYGYTF. As DNA, the CDR3 is TGTGCCAGCACTAGAGAGGCGGCTAACTATGGCTACACCTTC.

This clonotype was recorded many times. J is TRBJ2-2 and V is TRBV12-3 or TRBV12-4, with unresolved D. V lost 6 bases and J 2 bases, leaving 10 bases between the germline ends. The CDR3 consists of 14 residues. The CDR3 is CASSPGSNTGELFF. In nucleotides, the CDR3 is TGTGCCAGCAGCCCCGGGTCAAACACCGGGGAGCTGTTTTTT.

This clonotype was detected ten times or more. The chain employs TRBV5-1 and TRBJ1-2; tentatively, D is TRBD1 (6 bases). Deletions cut 1 base from V and 8 bases from J, with 15 bases between. The germline CDR1 and CDR2 sequences are SGHRS and YFSETQ. The CDR3 loop spans 14 amino acids. The CDR3 bases are TGCGCCAGCAGCTTGCAACAGGGTGCATTCGGCTACACCTTC. Protein: CASSLQQGAFGYTF.

This chain joins TRBV10-3 and TRBJ1-3; D is unclear. CDR3 length: 12 residues. The germline V gene has CDR1 ENHRY and CDR2 SYGVKD. V was shortened by 4 bases and J by 7 bases, with 8 bases between the two germline ends. The CDR3: CAISGSGNTIYF. The CDR3 nucleotides are TGTGCCATCAGTGGTTCGGGCAACACCATATATTTT.

This clonotype was seen a few times. The chain employs TRBV7-9 and TRBJ1-3; D call uncertain. The length of the CDR3 is 17 residues. Trimming cost V 2 bases and J 0 bases, with 14 bases left between them. Germline CDR1 SEHNR, CDR2 FQNEAQ (reference sequence). The CDR3, as DNA: TGTGCCAGCAGCTTATACCCGGACTACAACTCTGGAAACACCATATATTTT. It translates to CASSLYPDYNSGNTIYF.

This clonotype was observed at least ten times. This rearrangement joins TRBV7-9 to TRBJ2-1, with D perhaps assigned TRBD1 or TRBD2 (6 bases each). V shed 5 bases and J shed 7 bases, with 9 bases lying between them. CDR1 is SEHNR, CDR2 FQNEAQ, per germline (reference sequence). This CDR3 has 12 residues. The CDR3 region is CASSRGTNEQFF. In DNA form, the CDR3 reads TGTGCCAGCAGCAGGGGGACTAATGAGCAGTTCTTC.

The genes are TRBV20-1 and TRBJ2-7; tentative D call: TRBD2 (7 bases). Germline values: CDR1 DFQATT, CDR2 SNEGSKA (reference sequence). Trimming pared 6 bases from V and 3 bases from J, leaving 15 bases between. The CDR3 sequence is 13 residues long. The CDR3 loop reads CSATGGQGYEQYF. Here the CDR3 DNA reads TGCAGTGCAACCGGGGGGCAAGGCTACGAGCAGTACTTC.

A few counts support this clonotype. The chain uses TRBV6-2 or TRBV6-3 and TRBJ2-7, with TRBD1 matching 11 bases. CDR3 length: 16 residues. With V trimmed by 4 bases and J by 3 bases, 8 bases remained unmatched. Germline CDR1 MNHEY, CDR2 SVGEGT. The CDR3 reads CASSSKTGTGGYEQYF. The CDR3, as DNA: TGTGCCAGCAGTTCAAAAACCGGGACAGGGGGCTACGAGCAGTACTTC.

This clonotype appeared many times. V is TRBV7-9 and J is TRBJ2-3; D is unclear. Germline lookup yields CDR1 SEHNR and CDR2 FQNEAQ (reference sequence). Trimming removed 2 bases at V and 2 bases at J, with 8 bases between. The CDR3 has 14 residues. The DNA of the CDR3 is TGTGCCAGCAGCTTAATGTTCATCACAGATACGCAGTATTTT. It encodes CASSLMFITDTQYF.

The CDR3 sequence is CASSLAGASSGNTIYF. Here the CDR3 DNA reads TGCGCCAGCAGCCTGGCGGGGGCCAGCTCTGGAAACACCATATATTTT. The rearrangement links TRBV5-1 to TRBJ1-3, with D tentatively TRBD1 (6 bases). The CDR3 contains 16 residues. V was shortened by 4 bases and J by 0 bases, with 14 bases between the two germline ends. Germline CDR1 and CDR2: SGHRS and YFSETQ.

This clonotype was found many times. The chain employs TRBV2 and TRBJ2-1; D is ambiguous. The CDR3 contains 11 residues. In germline, CDR1 is SNHLY, CDR2 FYNNEI. The V end lost 8 bases, the J end lost 6 bases, and 8 bases lay between the germline ends. The CDR3 sequence is CASVKINEQFF. In DNA, the CDR3 is TGTGCCAGCGTGAAAATCAATGAGCAGTTCTTC.

This clonotype was counted between two and nine times. The chain is built from TRBV6-2 or TRBV6-3 and TRBJ2-6; D call uncertain. Germline values: CDR1 MNHEY, CDR2 SVGEGT. The V gene lost 0 bases and the J gene lost 4 bases, with 16 bases spanning the gap. There are 18 residues in the CDR3. The chain's CDR3 is CASSYSSSGFGGANVLTF. The CDR3 DNA reads TGTGCCAGCAGTTACTCGAGTTCCGGGTTCGGAGGGGCCAACGTCCTGACTTTC.

This clonotype has a count of ten or more. The CDR3 loop is CASSLTGYGNQPQHF. CDR3 coding DNA: TGTGCCAGCAGTTTAACTGGGTATGGCAATCAGCCCCAGCATTTT. V is TRBV27 and J is TRBJ1-5; D gene ambiguous. V lost 2 bases to trimming and J lost 2 bases, with 10 bases between them. This CDR3 contains 15 residues. Germline-derived CDR1 and CDR2 are MNHEY and SMNVEV (reference sequence).

A note on this clonotype: A much more abundant neighbour one base away suggests this may be a read error. This chain links TRBV7-9 with TRBJ2-5, with D tentatively TRBD1 or TRBD2 (5 bases each). Deletions cut 1 base from V and 1 base from J, with 10 bases between. Germline V lookup: CDR1 SEHNR, CDR2 FQNEAQ (reference sequence). This CDR3 has 15 residues. The chain's CDR3 is CASSLVGPTQETQYF. The CDR3 DNA reads as TGTGCCAGCAGCTTAGTGGGACCTACCCAAGAGACCCAGTACTTC.

There are many counts of this clonotype. This chain joins TRBV2 and TRBJ2-3; D remains ambiguous. The CDR3 loop spans 13 amino acids. Germline values: CDR1 SNHLY, CDR2 FYNNEI. The ends were cut back, 3 bases at V and 2 bases at J, with 6 bases in the middle. CDR3 nucleotides: TGTGCCAGCAGTGATGGGTACACAGATACGCAGTATTTT. The encoded protein is CASSDGYTDTQYF. Full variable domain (missing parts from reference TRBV2 and TRBJ2-3): EPEVTQTPSHQVTQMGQEVILRCVPISNHLYFYWYRQILGQKVEFLVSFYNNEISEKSEIFDDQFSVERPDGSNFTLKIRSTKLEDSAMYFCASSDGYTDTQYFGPGTRLTVL.

This clonotype was detected many times. The J gene is TRBJ2-1, the V gene TRBV2; TRBD2 agrees at 10 bases. The CDR3 consists of 20 residues. Germline lookup yields CDR1 SNHLY and CDR2 FYNNEI. Losses at the gene ends were 1 base for V and 3 bases for J; bases not matched to a gene: 15. The CDR3 reads CASSEVRRLAGERFYNEQFF. CDR3 DNA sequence: TGTGCCAGCAGTGAAGTGAGGAGGCTAGCGGGGGAAAGATTCTACAATGAGCAGTTCTTC.

In this sample, this clonotype turned up many times. This chain uses TRBV19 with TRBJ1-2, with D unresolved. This CDR3 contains 14 residues. Germline lookup yields CDR1 LNHDA and CDR2 SQIVND (reference sequence). The germline V and J ends were trimmed by 3 bases and 6 bases, with 14 bases remaining between them. CDR3 in amino acids: CASSIRQNVNGYTF. The CDR3 bases are TGTGCCAGTAGTATCAGGCAGAACGTCAATGGCTACACCTTC.

This clonotype was seen at least ten times. The chain recombines TRBV2 with TRBJ2-7; 9 bases fit TRBD2. The germline gives CDR1 SNHLY, CDR2 FYNNEI. The CDR3 is made up of 15 amino acids. J lost 4 bases, V lost 3 bases, and 7 bases had no gene match. CDR3 sequence: CASSDSPGLAYEQYF. CDR3 DNA: TGTGCCAGCAGTGATTCTCCGGGACTAGCATACGAGCAGTACTTC. The whole variable domain, filled in from reference TRBV2 and TRBJ2-7, reads EPEVTQTPSHQVTQMGQEVILRCVPISNHLYFYWYRQILGQKVEFLVSFYNNEISEKSEIFDDQFSVERPDGSNFTLKIRSTKLEDSAMYFCASSDSPGLAYEQYFGPGTRLTVT.

This clonotype was seen ten or more times. The chain links TRBV6-1 to TRBJ1-1, with 11 bases lining up with TRBD1. The CDR3 loop spans 14 amino acids. Losses at the gene ends were 7 bases for V and 4 bases for J; bases not matched to a gene: 5. From germline, CDR1 is MNHNS and CDR2 SASEGT. DNA for the CDR3: TGTGCCAGCAAACCTGGGACAGGGGGCACTGAAGCTTTCTTT. It is translated as CASKPGTGGTEAFF.

This clonotype has a count of ten or more. The rearrangement uses TRBV28 and TRBJ2-1; TRBD2 agrees at 9 bases. Matching the DNA end better, TRBJ2-5 makes the J call doubtful. Per the germline V gene, CDR1 is MDHEN and CDR2 is SYDVKM. CDR3 length: 15 amino acids. As DNA, the CDR3 is TGTGCCAGCAGTATATCTGCGGGGGGGCTGGAGACCCAGTACTTC. Residues: CASSISAGGLETQYF.

The V and J genes are TRBV6-4 and TRBJ1-6; D possibly corresponds to TRBD1 (6 bases). The CDR3 is 13 amino acids. Germline V gives CDR1 MRHNA, CDR2 SNTAGT. V lost 8 bases to trimming and J lost 7 bases, with 12 bases between them. CDR3 DNA sequence: TGTGCCAGCGGTCAGGGGTTGAATTCACCCCTCCACTTT. Its translation: CASGQGLNSPLHF.

The chain links TRBV25-1 to TRBJ2-5, with TRBD2 as a possible D gene (7 bases). The germline V gene has CDR1 MGHDK and CDR2 SYGVNS. Trimming took 3 bases from V and 7 from J, leaving 15 bases between them. The length of the CDR3 is 14 residues. The CDR3 loop reads CASSDWGGPRTQYF. The CDR3 nucleotides are TGTGCCAGCAGTGATTGGGGGGGCCCAAGGACCCAGTACTTC.

This clonotype was counted between two and nine times. The V gene is TRBV11-1, the J gene TRBJ2-3, with 7 bases aligning to TRBD2. The germline V gene encodes CDR1 SGHAT and CDR2 FQDESV (reference sequence). V was clipped by 0 bases and J by 2 bases; unmatched bases: 8. The CDR3 loop spans 17 amino acids. In DNA form, the CDR3 reads TGTGCCAGCAGCTTAGCGGCTTCTAGCGGAGTCACAGATACGCAGTATTTT. Encoded protein: CASSLAASSGVTDTQYF.

A few counts support this clonotype. V gene TRBV7-3 combines with J gene TRBJ2-5, with no clear D. Germline assignment: CDR1 SGHTA and CDR2 FQGTGA. Trimming left V 4 bases short and J 7 bases short, with 4 bases between. The CDR3 is 10 amino acids. The CDR3 nucleotides are TGTGCCAGCAGCTGGGGGACCCAGTACTTC. Its translation: CASSWGTQYF.

The rearrangement links TRBV5-6 to TRBJ1-1; possible D gene TRBD1, 6 bases. V lost 0 bases and J lost 4, with 22 bases in between. CDR1 and CDR2 (germline): SGHDT, YYEEEE. CDR3 length: 18 residues. This chain's CDR3 is CASSLEGGGYLEGTEAFF. Written as DNA, the CDR3 is TGTGCCAGCAGCTTGGAGGGGGGGGGTTACCTGGAGGGCACTGAAGCTTTCTTT.

With respect to this clonotype: This may come from a read error, since a much larger clone is one base off. This chain uses TRBV12-3 or TRBV12-4 with TRBJ2-6; TRBD1 aligns across 8 bases. The CDR3 extends over 18 amino acids. As DNA, the CDR3 is TGTGCCAGCAGCTCTCCGACAGGGGAGGAGGCTGGGGCCGACGTCCTGACTTTC. Its translation is CASSSPTGEEAGADVLTF.

The table lists this clonotype with many counts. This sequence joins TRBV12-3 or TRBV12-4 and TRBJ1-3; D is ambiguous. V was trimmed by 1 base and J by 1 base, leaving 5 bases between them. This CDR3 has 14 residues. The CDR3 sequence is CASSLVRSGNTIYF. CDR3 sequence (DNA): TGTGCCAGCAGTTTAGTCCGTTCTGGAAACACCATATATTTT.

The gene calls are TRBV29-1 and TRBJ1-3; D remains ambiguous. The CDR3 totals 15 residues. In germline, CDR1 is SQVTM, CDR2 ANQGSEA. V gave up 4 bases and J gave up 2 bases, with 15 bases separating them. Here the CDR3 reads CSVGSWTETGNTIYF. The CDR3 DNA reads as TGCAGCGTTGGCTCCTGGACGGAAACTGGAAACACCATATATTTT.